This T cell receptor beta chain comes out of a study of blood T cell repertoires in COVID-19 (dated by TCRdb to about 2020). About the full investigation: Samples covering the acute and convalescent phases of COVID-19 were provided by collaborators in the United States, Italy and Spain. The material from the prospective study consisted of cDNA or gDNA derived from T cells, B-cell-depleted T cells, or PBMCs. Subjects who had been exposed to COVID-19, were actively infected with it, or had recovered from it provided the deeply sampled blood TCRbeta repertoires that made up the dataset. The repertoires were made available in a free public database intended to serve as a resource for research on the immune response to SARS-CoV-2. Samples were obtained from the ongoing ImmuneRACE study (first 160 participants) and from some 1,200 subjects provided by 6 global collaborators. Sample metadata almost always included a de-identified subject ID, COVID-19 status, age in years and sex. HLA class I and class II types, where available, came from metadata supplied by the sample provider rather than from assay-based typing.

The collaborating institutions used their own protocols to collect whole blood in K2EDTA tubes. For TCRbeta analysis, collaborator samples were shipped as frozen whole blood, as isolated PBMCs, or as DNA extracted from either sample type. Overall results and qualifications from the work: The quantity of clinical and demographic metadata differed by source and by participant and was supplied without curation.

The immunoSEQ Assay, a bias-controlled multiplex PCR, was used to amplify TCRbeta CDR3 regions from genomic DNA. Regarding the original processing steps: Within the assay, amplification of reference gene primers was used to estimate how many nucleated cells each sample contained. To quantify the absolute abundance of each unique TCRbeta CDR3 rearrangement, sequence reads were collapsed and filtered. For each sample, productive Simpson clonality was calculated as the square root of Simpson's diversity index over productive rearrangements. The table was pulled from immuneACCESS by TCRdb, which kept in-frame rearrangements only. Such tables lose some clones; where checked, under half of the loss comes from unresolved V genes, and the rest has no known cause. V and J calls and clone size follow that table, whereas D and trimming were derived from the DNA. For this sample there are around 160,000 clones; 81% appear just once. The ten biggest clones cover 7% to 9% of the sample.

On this clone itself: Its antigen has not been determined. Qualities for individual bases were not recorded, and no much larger clone is one base off.

From its cysteine to its phenylalanine, the CDR3 spans 15 amino acids. Solely the CDR3 DNA is kept, with 45 bases framed from the first base. CDR1 and CDR2 were assigned from the germline V gene as SGHRS and YFSETQ. Deletion took 0 bases off V and 3 bases off J, with a span of 12 bases between the germline ends. This clonotype was sampled from a human donor with acute or convalescent COVID-19. The donor label of this sample is uncertain. Sequencing input: peripheral blood. The rearranged chain carries TRBV5-1 and TRBJ1-1, with no reliable assignment of the D segment. The bases read TGCGCCAGCAGCTTGGACGGTTTGAGGGACACTGAAGCTTTCTTT. Translated, it reads CASSLDGLRDTEAFF.